The next 14 T cell receptor beta chains were all read from a single sample in a study of shared clonotypes between healthy human individuals. Assay used: immunoSEQ multiplex PCR; TCRdb lists only in-frame clones, some missing. The repertoire holds around 1.9 million clones, 85% to 95% seen once, with about 1.8% in the top ten. Positive CCR7 selection of CD45RO-negative cells yielded the naive CD8 cells, and terminally differentiated effector memory CD45RA+ cells were excluded. The sample taken for sequencing was naive CD8+ T cells from PBMCs. The source of these receptors is a young man in good health. Some clones in this sample may be carry-over from other donors' samples.

The chain combines TRBV5-4 with TRBJ2-1; D is perhaps TRBD1 (6 bases). CDR3 length: 15 amino acids. V was cut by 1 base and J by 0 bases, with 8 bases left in between. Germline loops: CDR1 SGHNT, CDR2 YYREEE (reference sequence). This CDR3 is CASSLLQGSYNEQFF. The CDR3, as DNA: TGTGCCAGCAGCTTGTTACAGGGCTCCTACAATGAGCAGTTCTTC. The variable domain in full, completed from reference TRBV5-4 and TRBJ2-1, reads ETGVTQSPTHLIKTRGQQVTLRCSSQSGHNTVSWYQQALGQGPQFIFQYYREEENGRGNFPPRFSGLQFPNYSSELNVNALELDDSALYLCASSLLQGSYNEQFFGPGTRLTVL.

J is TRBJ1-2 and V is TRBV7-9; TRBD1 matches at 7 bases. With 5 bases clipped from V and 8 bases from J, the junction kept 14 bases outside the gene matches. Looked up from germline, CDR1 is SEHNR and CDR2 is FQNEAQ (reference sequence). There are 15 residues in the CDR3. The CDR3, as DNA: TGTGCCAGCAGCCTACGGATAACAGGGGAGGAAGGCTACACCTTC. Translation: CASSLRITGEEGYTF.

This chain joins TRBV6-6 and TRBJ2-7, with D hard to call. CDR1 is MNHNY and CDR2 is SVGAGI in the germline V gene (reference sequence). The germline V and J ends were trimmed by 2 bases and 0 bases, with 2 bases remaining between them. There are 12 residues in the CDR3. The CDR3 is CASSYHSYEQYF. Written as DNA, the CDR3 is TGTGCCAGCAGTTACCACTCCTACGAGCAGTACTTC.

V and J are TRBV10-3 and TRBJ2-3, with D perhaps being TRBD1 or TRBD2 (5 bases each). Trimming removed 4 bases at V and 2 bases at J, with 25 bases between. CDR1 is ENHRY and CDR2 is SYGVKD in the germline V gene. The CDR3 covers 19 residues. CDR3 amino acids: CAISAPSLGAGTNTDTQYF. The CDR3 DNA is TGTGCCATCAGTGCGCCCTCTCTCGGGGCAGGGACCAACACAGATACGCAGTATTTT.

The rearrangement uses TRBV4-2 and TRBJ1-3; 10 nucleotides agree with TRBD1. Germline values: CDR1 LGHNA, CDR2 YNFKEQ. Trimming removed 2 bases from V and 2 bases from J; junction bases left unmatched: 6. The CDR3 is 17 residues long. DNA of the CDR3: TGTGCCAGCAGCCAATGGGACAGGGGATGGACTGGAAACACCATATATTTT. Amino acid sequence: CASSQWDRGWTGNTIYF.

For this clone: The sample has other DNA sequences that encode this CDR3 too. This chain uses TRBV28 with TRBJ1-5, with 8 bases lining up with TRBD1. Germline CDR1 is MDHEN and CDR2 is SYDVKM. The CDR3 is 14 amino acids. V gave up 5 bases and J gave up 7 bases; unmatched junction bases: 7. In DNA, the CDR3 is TGTGCCAGCAGTCTCGGACAGGGTGTGCAGCCCCAGCATTTT. Translation: CASSLGQGVQPQHF. The full variable domain, with the rest looked up from reference TRBV28 and TRBJ1-5, is DVKVTQSSRYLVKRTGEKVFLECVQDMDHENMFWYRQDPGLGLRLIYFSYDVKMKEKGDIPEGYSVSREKKERFSLILESASTNQTSMYLCASSLGQGVQPQHFGDGTRLSIL.

The genes are TRBV6-5 and TRBJ2-7, with 9 positions matching TRBD1. The CDR3 sequence is 12 residues long. CDR1 and CDR2 (germline): MNHEY, SVGAGI. V lost 8 bases and J lost 5; bases outside the gene matches: 4. CDR3 sequence reads: CASADRGDEQYF. The DNA of the CDR3 is TGTGCCAGCGCGGACAGGGGAGACGAGCAGTACTTC.

Here the CDR3 reads CSVSRGLNTEAFF. CDR3 sequence (DNA): TGCAGCGTTTCAAGGGGATTGAACACTGAAGCTTTCTTT. V gene TRBV29-1 combines with J gene TRBJ1-1, with a possible D match to TRBD1 (5 bases). Germline V gene data show CDR1 as SQVTM and CDR2 as ANQGSEA. The CDR3 is made up of 13 amino acids. Deletions cut 5 bases from V and 0 bases from J, with 10 bases between.

The DNA of the CDR3 is TGTGCCAGCAGCTTCTGGACAGGGATGATCACTGAAGCTTTCTTT. Translated: CASSFWTGMITEAFF. V gene TRBV7-9 combines with J gene TRBJ1-1; 8 nucleotides agree with TRBD1. The germline V gene has CDR1 SEHNR and CDR2 FQNEAQ (reference sequence). There are 15 residues in the CDR3. Trimming removed 3 bases from V and 4 bases from J; junction bases left unmatched: 7.

For this clone: Germline is not matched at one junction end, which may reflect a read error. This chain links TRBV2 with TRBJ1-1; 7 bases line up with TRBD1. The CDR3 extends over 15 amino acids. CDR1 is SNHLY and CDR2 is FYNNEI in the germline V gene. CDR3 nucleotide sequence: TGTGCCAGCAGAGAAGGGACAGCCAGGGACACTGAAGCTTTCTTT. Amino acids: CASREGTARDTEAFF. Supplemented by reference TRBV2 and TRBJ1-1, the full variable domain reads EPEVTQTPSHQVTQMGQEVILRCVPISNHLYFYWYRQILGQKVEFLVSFYNNEISEKSEIFDDQFSVERPDGSNFTLKIRSTKLEDSAMYFCASREGTARDTEAFFGQGTRLTVV.

The V call is TRBV4-1, the J call TRBJ2-7; 9 positions agree with TRBD1. The length of the CDR3 is 15 residues. Germline loops: CDR1 MGHRA, CDR2 YSYEKL. The junction had 9 bases not matched to a gene; V was cut back by 4 bases and J by 5 bases. The CDR3 loop reads CASSLQGAGGHEQYF. DNA of the CDR3: TGCGCCAGCAGCCTACAGGGGGCGGGTGGCCACGAGCAGTACTTC.

V is TRBV4-3 and J is TRBJ2-7, with D hard to call. Trimming took 1 base from V and 0 from J, leaving 10 bases between them. The CDR3 contains 15 residues. Per the germline V gene, CDR1 is LGHNA and CDR2 is YSLEER. CDR3 amino acids: CASSQGPSSSYEQYF. The CDR3 DNA reads TGCGCCAGCAGCCAAGGGCCGTCGAGCTCCTACGAGCAGTACTTC.

V and J are TRBV29-1 and TRBJ1-2, with D hard to call. This CDR3 region has 14 residues. CDR1 is SQVTM, CDR2 ANQGSEA, per germline. V lost 3 bases, J lost 0 bases, and 11 bases lay in between. CDR3 nucleotide sequence: TGCAGCGTTGACCGAGCGGATACTAACTATGGCTACACCTTC. Its translation: CSVDRADTNYGYTF. Variable domain in full (rest from reference TRBV29-1 and TRBJ1-2): SAVISQKPSRDICQRGTSLTIQCQVDSQVTMMFWYRQQPGQSLTLIATANQGSEATYESGFVIDKFPISRPNLTFSTLTVSNMSPEDSSIYLCSVDRADTNYGYTFGSGTRLTVV.

The rearrangement joins TRBV4-2 to TRBJ2-3; 7 bases align to TRBD1. The CDR3 extends over 16 amino acids. Losses at the gene ends were 2 bases for V and 6 bases for J; bases not matched to a gene: 11. CDR1 and CDR2 from the germline V gene are LGHNA and YNFKEQ. The CDR3 nucleotides are TGTGCCAGCAGCCAAAAGGGGACAGCTGTTGGGGATACGCAGTATTTT. Its protein is CASSQKGTAVGDTQYF.